A selection of T cell receptor beta chains follows, all from one sample in a study of blood T cells in healthy people across ages. TCRdb re-called the 5' RACE reads with MiXCR, one entry per CDR3 protein. The data show hundreds of thousands of distinct CDR3 sequences, under 65% seen once. Input material: blood. The source of these receptors is a man aged 55 to 70 in good health. Both conserved end residues are part of each CDR3. D genes are given only for firm matches. Clone sizes are given selectively: once, few, many, or a class where the clone is expanded.

size: -
D: -
J: TRBJ2-5
V: TRBV25-1
CDR3: CASSELEPETQYF
DNA: TGTGCCAGCAGTGAATTGGAGCCAGAGACCCAGTACTTC

size: once
D: -
J: TRBJ1-5
V: TRBV20-1
CDR3: CSARSREEQPQHF
DNA: TGCAGTGCTAGGTCCAGGGAGGAACAGCCCCAGCATTTT

size: many
D: -
J: TRBJ2-5
V: TRBV18
CDR3: CASSHTPPGTQGSQETQYF
DNA: TGTGCCAGCTCACACACGCCACCGGGCACACAGGGTTCTCAGGAGACCCAGTACTTC

size: once
D: -
J: TRBJ1-1
V: TRBV6-2/TRBV6-3
CDR3: CASTNGGLRTEAFF
DNA: TGTGCCAGCACCAACGGGGGGCTCAGGACTGAAGCTTTCTTT

size: -
D: TRBD1
J: TRBJ1-2
V: TRBV6-5
CDR3: CASRTHRGLGYTF
DNA: TGTGCCAGCAGAACCCACAGGGGGCTGGGCTACACCTTC

size: few
D: TRBD1
J: TRBJ2-7
V: TRBV18
CDR3: CASSPYKDRRTYEQYF
DNA: TGTGCCAGCTCACCGTACAAGGACAGGCGAACCTACGAGCAGTACTTC

size: -
D: -
J: TRBJ2-7
V: TRBV28
CDR3: CASTDSSDEQYF
DNA: TGTGCCAGCACAGACAGCTCCGACGAGCAGTACTTC

size: -
D: -
J: TRBJ2-5
V: TRBV10-3
CDR3: CAISEDRHLGETQYF
DNA: TGTGCCATCAGTGAGGACAGGCACCTCGGAGAGACCCAGTACTTC

size: -
D: -
J: TRBJ1-4
V: TRBV20-1
CDR3: CSASPPGQEKLFF
DNA: TGCAGTGCTAGCCCGCCCGGCCAAGAAAAACTGTTTTTT

size: -
D: -
J: TRBJ2-5
V: TRBV7-8
CDR3: CASSPRDSYQETQYF
DNA: TGTGCCAGCAGCCCCCGGGACTCCTATCAAGAGACCCAGTACTTC

size: few
D: -
J: TRBJ2-5
V: TRBV9
CDR3: CASSVSDSIQGGETQYF
DNA: TGTGCCAGCAGCGTATCAGACAGCATTCAAGGGGGTGAGACCCAGTACTTC

size: -
D: -
J: TRBJ2-3
V: TRBV25-1
CDR3: CASSRKDPDTQYF
DNA: TGTGCCAGCAGTCGAAAAGATCCAGATACGCAGTATTTT

size: few
D: -
J: TRBJ2-1
V: TRBV5-6
CDR3: CASSRLRALGGNEQFF
DNA: TGTGCCAGCAGCCGTTTAAGGGCCTTGGGTGGCAATGAGCAGTTCTTC

size: -
D: -
J: TRBJ2-5
V: TRBV7-9
CDR3: CASSLDPGTQYF
DNA: TGTGCCAGCAGTTTAGACCCGGGGACCCAGTACTTC

size: -
D: -
J: TRBJ1-2
V: TRBV10-2
CDR3: CASSLRVSTDGYTF
DNA: TGCGCCAGCAGTCTCCGGGTCTCCACGGATGGCTACACCTTC

size: few
D: TRBD2
J: TRBJ2-2
V: TRBV9
CDR3: CASSGTSGGTNTGELFF
DNA: TGTGCCAGCAGCGGGACTAGCGGGGGTACGAACACCGGGGAGCTGTTTTTT

size: -
D: TRBD2
J: TRBJ2-5
V: TRBV5-1
CDR3: CASSLDNLREGKTQYF
DNA: TGCGCCAGCAGCTTGGACAACCTCAGGGAGGGAAAGACCCAGTACTTC

size: -
D: TRBD1
J: TRBJ2-5
V: TRBV19
CDR3: CASSTGYGETQYF
DNA: TGTGCCAGCTCGACAGGGTATGGGGAGACCCAGTACTTC

size: -
D: -
J: TRBJ2-3
V: TRBV4-2
CDR3: CASSDGTPSTDTQYF
DNA: TGTGCCAGCAGCGACGGGACTCCGAGCACAGATACGCAGTATTTT

size: -
D: -
J: TRBJ2-5
V: TRBV20-1
CDR3: CSARDQGETQYF
DNA: TGCAGTGCTAGAGATCAGGGGGAGACCCAGTACTTC

size: -
D: -
J: TRBJ1-2
V: TRBV20-1
CDR3: CSAPDYNYGYTF
DNA: TGCAGTGCCCCAGACTATAACTATGGCTACACCTTC

size: few
D: TRBD1
J: TRBJ2-6
V: TRBV4-2
CDR3: CASSNRDRGSGANVLTF
DNA: TGTGCCAGCAGCAACCGGGACAGGGGCTCTGGGGCCAACGTCCTGACTTTC

size: -
D: -
J: TRBJ2-6
V: TRBV19
CDR3: CASNMEGVPGANVLTF
DNA: TGTGCCAGTAATATGGAAGGGGTTCCAGGGGCCAACGTCCTGACTTTC

size: -
D: -
J: TRBJ1-5
V: TRBV6-5
CDR3: CASSLSDRNQPQHF
DNA: TGTGCCAGCAGCCTGAGCGACAGAAATCAGCCCCAGCATTTT

size: -
D: TRBD1
J: TRBJ2-7
V: TRBV6-1
CDR3: CASSEVLGQGYEQYF
DNA: TGTGCCAGCAGTGAAGTCCTTGGACAGGGCTACGAGCAGTACTTC

size: -
D: -
J: TRBJ2-7
V: TRBV10-3
CDR3: CAIRRESSYEQYF
DNA: TGTGCCATCCGGAGGGAAAGCTCCTACGAGCAGTACTTC

size: -
D: TRBD2
J: TRBJ2-5
V: TRBV5-1
CDR3: CASSPGAGARETQYF
DNA: TGCGCCAGCAGCCCGGGAGCGGGGGCGAGAGAGACCCAGTACTTC

size: -
D: TRBD2
J: TRBJ2-3
V: TRBV24-1
CDR3: CATSASGSTDTQYF
DNA: TGTGCCACCAGTGCTAGCGGTAGCACAGATACGCAGTATTTT

size: -
D: -
J: TRBJ2-4
V: TRBV20-1
CDR3: CSARPPVTGAKNIQYF
DNA: TGCAGTGCTAGGCCCCCGGTTACGGGGGCTAAAAACATTCAGTACTTC

size: -
D: -
J: TRBJ1-1
V: TRBV7-9
CDR3: CASSFEGSRTEAFF
DNA: TGTGCCAGCAGCTTTGAAGGTAGTAGGACTGAAGCTTTCTTT

size: -
D: TRBD1
J: TRBJ2-5
V: TRBV5-1
CDR3: CASSLDGTAPISPYF
DNA: TGCGCCAGCAGCTTGGACGGGACAGCACCCATTTCCCCGTACTTC

size: -
D: -
J: TRBJ2-7
V: TRBV29-1
CDR3: CSVTITDEQYF
DNA: TGCAGCGTCACGATTACGGATGAGCAGTACTTC

size: -
D: TRBD2
J: TRBJ2-1
V: TRBV3-1
CDR3: CASSRSASGGPEQFF
DNA: TGTGCCAGCAGCCGTTCTGCTAGCGGGGGGCCAGAGCAGTTCTTC

size: -
D: TRBD2
J: TRBJ2-5
V: TRBV6-2/TRBV6-3
CDR3: CASSFLTSGGGETQYF
DNA: TGTGCCAGTAGTTTCCTGACTAGCGGGGGAGGAGAGACCCAGTACTTC

size: -
D: TRBD1
J: TRBJ2-1
V: TRBV10-1
CDR3: CASSGGTAYNEQFF
DNA: TGCGCCAGCAGTGGAGGGACAGCTTACAATGAGCAGTTCTTC

size: few
D: -
J: TRBJ2-1
V: TRBV29-1
CDR3: CSVEWHGDGGEQFF
DNA: TGCAGCGTTGAATGGCATGGTGATGGGGGTGAGCAGTTCTTC

size: -
D: TRBD1
J: TRBJ2-3
V: TRBV7-9
CDR3: CASSLGGTAYLTDTQYF
DNA: TGTGCCAGCAGCTTAGGTGGGACAGCCTATCTCACAGATACGCAGTATTTT

size: few
D: TRBD1
J: TRBJ2-5
V: TRBV18
CDR3: CASSRQDRVKETQYF
DNA: TGTGCCAGCTCCCGGCAGGACAGGGTAAAAGAGACCCAGTACTTC

size: -
D: -
J: TRBJ1-2
V: TRBV3-1
CDR3: CASSPRAGEVGYTF
DNA: TGTGCCAGCAGCCCTCGGGCAGGGGAGGTTGGCTACACCTTC

size: -
D: -
J: TRBJ1-2
V: TRBV5-5
CDR3: CASSFGGDGAGYTF
DNA: TGTGCCAGCAGCTTCGGGGGGGACGGGGCTGGCTACACCTTC

size: -
D: TRBD2
J: TRBJ2-5
V: TRBV7-9
CDR3: CASSRIIAGEETQYF
DNA: TGTGCCAGCAGCCGAATTATAGCGGGGGAAGAGACCCAGTACTTC

size: -
D: -
J: TRBJ2-3
V: TRBV10-3
CDR3: CAITVRDTDTQYF
DNA: TGTGCCATCACCGTGCGGGACACAGATACGCAGTATTTT

size: -
D: -
J: TRBJ2-1
V: TRBV5-1
CDR3: CASSLGDRTSPGNEQFF
DNA: TGCGCCAGCAGCTTGGGGGACAGGACTAGCCCGGGCAATGAGCAGTTCTTC

size: many
D: -
J: TRBJ1-6
V: TRBV14
CDR3: CASSLPTSPLHF
DNA: TGTGCCAGCAGCTTACCAACTTCACCCCTCCACTTT

size: -
D: -
J: TRBJ2-1
V: TRBV4-1
CDR3: CASSQDTSYNEQFF
DNA: TGCGCCAGCAGCCAAGATACTAGTTACAATGAGCAGTTCTTC